One sample yielded the 4 T cell receptor beta chains listed below, sequenced in a study of Tregs in tolerant kidney transplant recipients. Sequenced by immunoSEQ multiplex PCR; TCRdb stores in-frame clones only, minus some. This repertoire shows roughly 250,000 clones, around 82% found once; its top ten account for approximately 0.69%. The sample consisted of CD4+ T cells from blood. The receptors originated from a human donor in good health.

This clone came up a few times. V usage is TRBV6-5 and J usage is TRBJ1-2; tentatively, D is TRBD1 (6 bases). The CDR3 is 14 amino acids. Germline V gene sequence: CDR1 MNHEY, CDR2 SVGAGI. Trimming removed 0 bases at V and 6 bases at J, with 11 bases between. CDR3 sequence reads: CASSYSGTNNGYTF. CDR3 in DNA: TGTGCCAGCAGTTACTCCGGGACAAATAATGGCTACACCTTC.

This clone was detected once. In the same sample, other DNA sequences code for this CDR3. This sequence joins TRBV14 and TRBJ1-2; no definite D call. Germline values: CDR1 SGHDN, CDR2 FVKESK. The CDR3 sequence is 12 residues long. Trimming pared 5 bases from V and 4 bases from J, leaving 8 bases between. Here the CDR3 reads CASSEGIYGYTF. CDR3 in DNA: TGTGCCAGCAGCGAGGGTATCTATGGCTACACCTTC.

The chain recombines TRBV10-3 with TRBJ2-3; 8 bases line up with TRBD2. Germline CDR1 reads ENHRY; CDR2 reads SYGVKD. The CDR3 is 16 residues long. The V gene end was trimmed by 0 bases and the J gene end by 2 bases; junction bases not matched to a gene: 4. CDR3 protein: CAISESGSGATDTQYF. CDR3 DNA: TGTGCCATCAGTGAGTCGGGTAGCGGGGCCACAGATACGCAGTATTTT.

The chain uses TRBV5-1 and TRBJ2-3; 12 nucleotides match TRBD2. Germline CDR1 reads SGHRS; CDR2 reads YFSETQ. The junction had 6 bases not matched to a gene; V was cut back by 6 bases and J by 4 bases. The CDR3 sequence is 15 residues long. In DNA, the CDR3 is TGCGCCAGCACTCCGACTAGCGGGAGTGCAGATACGCAGTATTTT. Protein sequence: CASTPTSGSADTQYF. Variable domain in full (rest from reference TRBV5-1 and TRBJ2-3): KAGVTQTPRYLIKTRGQQVTLSCSPISGHRSVSWYQQTPGQGLQFLFEYFSETQRNKGNFPGRFSGRQFSNSRSEMNVSTLELGDSALYLCASTPTSGSADTQYFGPGTRLTVL.